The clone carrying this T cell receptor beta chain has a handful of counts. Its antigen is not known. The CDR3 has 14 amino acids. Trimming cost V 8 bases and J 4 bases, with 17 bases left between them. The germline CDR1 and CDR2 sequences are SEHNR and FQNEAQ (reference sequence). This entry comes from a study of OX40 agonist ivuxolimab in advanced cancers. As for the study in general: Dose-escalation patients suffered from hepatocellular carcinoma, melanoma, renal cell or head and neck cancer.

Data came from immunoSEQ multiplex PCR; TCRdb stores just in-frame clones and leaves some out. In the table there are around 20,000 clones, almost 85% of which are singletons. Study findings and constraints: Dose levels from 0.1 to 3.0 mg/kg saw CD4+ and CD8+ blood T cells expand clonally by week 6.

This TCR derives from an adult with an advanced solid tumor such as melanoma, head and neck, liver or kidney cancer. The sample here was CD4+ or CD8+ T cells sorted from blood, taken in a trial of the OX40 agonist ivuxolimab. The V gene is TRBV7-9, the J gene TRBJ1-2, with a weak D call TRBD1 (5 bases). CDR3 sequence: CASGVGGSRYGYTF. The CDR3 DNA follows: TGTGCCAGCGGAGTGGGGGGTTCTCGCTATGGCTACACCTTC.